The next 8 T cell receptor beta chains were all read from a single sample in a study of Tregs in tolerant kidney transplant recipients. Sequenced by immunoSEQ multiplex PCR; TCRdb stores in-frame clones only, minus some. This repertoire includes some 22,000 clones. Recipients received nonmyeloablative bone marrow transplants from related graft donors, with transient mixed chimerism. The sample consisted of CD4+ T cells from blood (PBMCs), taken 6 months after the transplant. Receptors were obtained from a human patient who received a combined kidney and bone marrow transplant. Part of the T cell pool may stem from the graft donor.

As concerns this clone: The read terminates 3 residues before the CDR3 end, so the remaining end is supplied by the germline J gene. This chain uses TRBV20-1 with TRBJ1-2, with a tentative D call TRBD1 (5 bases). Looked up from germline, CDR1 is DFQATT and CDR2 is SNEGSKA (reference sequence). The CDR3 extends over 12 amino acids. V gave up 3 bases and J gave up 4 bases, with 9 bases separating them. The CDR3 region is CSASPGFYGYTF. The covered CDR3 bases are TGCAGTGCTAGTCCAGGGTTCTATGGC.

With respect to this clone: The read terminates 3 residues before the CDR3 end, so the remaining end is supplied by the germline J gene. This chain links TRBV5-6 with TRBJ2-6; TRBD2 is a possible D gene (6 bases). This CDR3 is built from 14 residues. Germline CDR1 and CDR2: SGHDT and YYEEEE. V was pared by 7 bases and J by 2 bases, with 10 bases between. CDR3 loop: CASSGGAGANVLTF. The sequenced part of the CDR3 DNA is TGTGCCAGCTCCGGCGGGGCTGGGGCCAACGTC.

Incomplete CDR3 DNA: TGTGCCAGCAGCATACCAGGGGATCCGAGGTCACCC. Its protein is CASSIPGDPRSP. The whole CDR3 protein is CASSIPGDPRSPLHF. The rearrangement uses TRBV7-2 and TRBJ1-6; D may be TRBD1 (6 bases). The CDR3 is cut off 3 residues early in the read; its end comes from the germline J gene. The CDR3 loop spans 15 amino acids. V was trimmed by 5 bases and J by 10 bases, leaving 18 bases between them. Germline assignment: CDR1 SGHTA and CDR2 FQGNSA.

As regards this clone: The CDR3 goes on 3 residues after the read ends, and that part is filled in from the germline J gene. The J gene is TRBJ1-1, the V gene TRBV7-9; unclear D gene. CDR1 SEHNR and CDR2 FQNEAQ come from the germline V gene (reference sequence). This CDR3 spans 14 amino acids. V lost 5 bases and J lost 3, with 13 bases in between. The chain's CDR3 is CASSAGRGDTEAFF. CDR3 DNA, as far as it was read: TGTGCCAGCAGCGCCGGTCGGGGAGACACTGAA.

A note on this clone: The read finishes 3 residues shy of the CDR3 end, and the germline J gene is used to complete it. The chain links TRBV2 to TRBJ1-1; D is perhaps TRBD1 (6 bases). The V gene's germline CDR1 is SNHLY and CDR2 FYNNEI. Trimming removed 4 bases from V and 4 bases from J, with 10 bases in between. The CDR3 covers 13 residues. This CDR3 reads CASSGTGFTEAFF. The sequenced CDR3 bases are TGTGCCAGCAGTGGCACAGGGTTCACTGAA.

Regarding this clone: With the read ending 3 residues before the CDR3 end, the germline J gene is used to fill in that end. This chain links TRBV20-1 with TRBJ1-1; tentative D call: TRBD1 (5 bases). CDR3 length equals 13 residues. Germline CDR1 reads DFQATT; CDR2 reads SNEGSKA (reference sequence). V lost 7 bases and J 0 bases, leaving 12 bases between the germline ends. The CDR3 DNA, read in part, is TGCAGTGTCCCAGGGTTGATGAACACTGAA. It is translated as CSVPGLMNTE. The whole CDR3 region reads CSVPGLMNTEAFF.

Regarding this clone: The read ends 3 residues before the CDR3 terminus; that terminus is restored from the germline J gene. The chain recombines TRBV18 with TRBJ2-7; D unclear. The CDR3 covers 15 residues. In germline, CDR1 is KGHSH, CDR2 LQKENI. V was cut by 4 bases and J by 1 base, with 14 bases left in between. The CDR3 loop is CASSLTTQGSYEQYF. The sequenced part of the CDR3 DNA is TGTGCCAGCTCACTCACAACTCAAGGGTCCTACGAG. The full variable domain, rest sourced from reference TRBV18 and TRBJ2-7, is NAGVMQNPRHLVRRRGQEARLRCSPMKGHSHVYWYRQLPEEGLKFMVYLQKENIIDESGMPKERFSAEFPKEGPSILRIQQVVRGDSAAYFCASSLTTQGSYEQYFGPGTRLTVT.

Comment on this clone: The read comes to an end 3 residues before the CDR3 does, leaving the germline J gene to fill in the end. The V and J genes are TRBV29-1 and TRBJ1-1; 7 nucleotides align to TRBD1. The germline V gene encodes CDR1 SQVTM and CDR2 ANQGSEA. V shed 5 bases and J 3 bases; nucleotides not matched to a gene: 3. The length of the CDR3 is 12 residues. The sequenced part of the CDR3 DNA is TGCAGCGTTAACAGGGGCGACACTGAA. Translation: CSVNRGDTE. The entire CDR3 reads CSVNRGDTEAFF. Drawing the rest from reference TRBV29-1 and TRBJ1-1, the complete variable domain is SAVISQKPSRDICQRGTSLTIQCQVDSQVTMMFWYRQQPGQSLTLIATANQGSEATYESGFVIDKFPISRPNLTFSTLTVSNMSPEDSSIYLCSVNRGDTEAFFGQGTRLTVV.